This TCR beta chain came from a study of cytomegalovirus exposure and HLA in healthy donors. Study information: A data release that came early held some 79 million unique TCRs from HLA-typed donors.

Germline lookup yields CDR1 LGHNT and CDR2 FRNRAP. The CDR3 is 12 residues long. V was pared by 1 base and J by 9 bases, with 10 bases between. The PCR contained 60 Vbeta and 13 Jbeta primers. Sequencing used immunoSEQ multiplex PCR; TCRdb keeps in-frame clones, though not all of them. The sample contains approximately 100,000 clones, roughly 72% of which appear only once. The source material was PBMCs. The rearrangement uses TRBV12-5 and TRBJ2-7, with a weak D call TRBD1 (5 bases). The receptor comes from a woman aged 18-29 years in good health and CMV-seropositive. CDR3 sequence (DNA): TGTGCTAGTGGTTTGGATCAGGGTGGGCAGTACTTC. Its translation is CASGLDQGGQYF.